The 29 T cell receptor beta chains below come from one sample, sequenced in a study of blood T cell repertoires in COVID-19. Generated by immunoSEQ multiplex PCR, the TCRdb table keeps only in-frame clones and is missing some. Here the sample spans around 200,000 clones, about 91% being singletons. Material: PBMCs or T cells enriched from blood (not recorded which). These receptors originate from a young woman who had recovered from COVID-19.

This clone was seen a handful of times. The chain has TRBV7-2 and TRBJ2-7; 7 nucleotides agree with TRBD2. The J segment lost 1 base and the V segment lost 1 base, leaving 4 bases of the junction unmatched. Looked up from germline, CDR1 is SGHTA and CDR2 is FQGNSA. The CDR3 loop spans 15 amino acids. The CDR3 loop reads CASSLDGGRSYEQYF. The CDR3 nucleotides read TGTGCCAGCAGCTTAGACGGCGGGAGATCCTACGAGCAGTACTTC.

This clone was recorded a few times. This sequence joins TRBV19 and TRBJ1-1; 10 nucleotides align to TRBD1. The CDR3 has 15 amino acids. Germline assignment: CDR1 LNHDA and CDR2 SQIVND (reference sequence). V lost 5 bases and J lost 6; bases outside the gene matches: 9. The CDR3 loop is CASSPRQGAWAEAFF. The DNA for the CDR3 is TGTGCCAGTAGTCCACGACAGGGGGCTTGGGCTGAAGCTTTCTTT.

The chain links TRBV7-9 to TRBJ2-7, with 8 bases lining up with TRBD1. Germline lookup yields CDR1 SEHNR and CDR2 FQNEAQ (reference sequence). This CDR3 has 14 residues. After removal of 10 bases from V and 5 bases from J, the junction contained 13 bases not matched to a gene. As DNA, the CDR3 is TGTGCCACGCGGCCGGTACAGGGGGACGACGAGCAGTACTTC. Amino acids: CATRPVQGDDEQYF.

The chain combines TRBV12-5 with TRBJ1-1; no definite D call. V lost 0 bases and J lost 12, with 14 bases in between. This CDR3 has 13 amino acids. CDR1 LGHNT and CDR2 FRNRAP come from the germline V gene. The CDR3 sequence: CASGLVVQSGTFF. For the CDR3, the DNA is TGTGCTAGTGGTTTGGTCGTACAGTCCGGGACTTTCTTT.

The rearrangement joins TRBV21-1 to TRBJ2-3; the table's D call, TRBD1, has no DNA check behind it. TRBV21-1 is a pseudogene. The CDR3 runs to 17 residues. In nucleotides, the CDR3 is TGTGCCAGCAGCACCGAGGACGGGACAGGGGACACAGATACGCAGTATTTT. Residues: CASSTEDGTGDTDTQYF.

The V and J genes are TRBV6-2 or TRBV6-3 and TRBJ2-5; D ambiguous. Germline assignment: CDR1 MNHEY and CDR2 SVGEGT. Trimming removed 1 base from V and 1 base from J, with 10 bases in between. The CDR3 loop spans 15 amino acids. The CDR3: CASSYFGEFQETQYF. CDR3 nucleotides: TGTGCCAGCAGTTACTTCGGAGAATTCCAAGAGACCCAGTACTTC.

V gene TRBV6-2 or TRBV6-3 combines with J gene TRBJ1-1, with D possibly matching TRBD1 (6 bases). From germline, CDR1 is MNHEY and CDR2 SVGEGT. The V end lost 6 bases, the J end lost 8 bases, and 10 bases lay between the germline ends. This CDR3 has 11 residues. The CDR3 here is CASSTGTEAFF. For the CDR3, the DNA is TGTGCCAGCAGCACCGGGACAGAAGCTTTCTTT.

This sequence joins TRBV19 and TRBJ2-7; TRBD2 aligns across 8 bases. Germline assignment: CDR1 LNHDA and CDR2 SQIVND (reference sequence). There are 12 residues in the CDR3. This chain's CDR3 is CASKGLGYEQYF. DNA for the CDR3: TGTGCATCAAAGGGACTAGGATACGAGCAGTACTTC.

The CDR3 is CASSPGSGYEQYF. The CDR3 nucleotides are TGTGCCAGCAGCCCAGGGTCTGGCTACGAGCAGTACTTC. V and J are TRBV27 and TRBJ2-7; tentatively, D is TRBD1 (5 bases). The CDR3 is made up of 13 amino acids. V was clipped by 6 bases and J by 3 bases, with 12 bases between them. The germline V gene encodes CDR1 MNHEY and CDR2 SMNVEV (reference sequence).

This clone appeared once. The J gene is TRBJ2-7, the V gene TRBV28; 13 positions agree with TRBD2. The CDR3 sequence is 20 residues long. Trimming took 8 bases from V and 2 from J; bases not matched to a gene: 21. Germline-derived CDR1 and CDR2 are MDHEN and SYDVKM. The CDR3 sequence: CASLTRPGQLTSGRTYEQYF. In DNA form, the CDR3 reads TGTGCCAGCCTGACTCGACCGGGACAGTTGACTAGCGGGAGGACCTACGAGCAGTACTTC.

V and J are TRBV28 and TRBJ2-3; 8 positions agree with TRBD2. The CDR3 has 14 amino acids. The germline gives CDR1 MDHEN, CDR2 SYDVKM. The J segment lost 1 base and the V segment lost 5 bases, leaving 2 bases of the junction unmatched. The CDR3 reads CASSPTSGTDTQYF. The CDR3 nucleotides read TGTGCCAGCAGTCCGACTAGCGGCACAGATACGCAGTATTTT.

V usage is TRBV29-1 and J usage is TRBJ2-1; a weak D match, TRBD2 (6 bases). The CDR3 has 12 amino acids. Trimming cost V 4 bases and J 4 bases, with 8 bases left between them. Germline CDR1 and CDR2: SQVTM and ANQGSEA. The CDR3 loop is CSVGTTYNEQFF. As DNA, the CDR3 is TGCAGCGTTGGGACTACTTACAATGAGCAGTTCTTC.

This chain connects TRBV6-5 to TRBJ2-1; perhaps TRBD1 as D (6 bases). The CDR3 sequence is 16 residues long. The germline V gene encodes CDR1 MNHEY and CDR2 SVGAGI. V was trimmed by 0 bases and J by 0 bases, leaving 9 bases between them. The CDR3 DNA reads as TGTGCCAGCAGTTACTCGCAGGACAGCTCCTACAATGAGCAGTTCTTC. Encoded protein: CASSYSQDSSYNEQFF.

The chain recombines TRBV29-1 with TRBJ2-1; 10 bases fit TRBD2. Germline CDR1 SQVTM, CDR2 ANQGSEA. Trimming took 6 bases from V and 8 from J; bases not matched to a gene: 10. The CDR3 sequence is 14 residues long. CDR3 coding DNA: TGCAGCGTAGACAGCGGGAGGGCCCTATATGAGCAGTTCTTC. Translated, it gives CSVDSGRALYEQFF.

The CDR3 nucleotides are TGTGCCAGCAGTTACGCGGGACAGGGAACTGAAGCTTTCTTT. Translated: CASSYAGQGTEAFF. J is TRBJ1-1 and V is TRBV6-6; 9 bases are shared with TRBD1. V lost 2 bases to trimming and J lost 5 bases; unmatched junction nucleotides: 3. CDR3 length: 14 residues. Germline V gene sequence: CDR1 MNHNY, CDR2 SVGAGI (reference sequence).

The chain carries TRBV4-3 and TRBJ2-1; TRBD2 matches 11 bases. V was clipped by 3 bases and J by 8 bases; unmatched bases: 3. Per germline, CDR1 LGHNA and CDR2 YSLEER. The CDR3 extends over 14 amino acids. CDR3 in amino acids: CASSHGLAGYEQFF. As DNA, the CDR3 is TGCGCCAGCAGCCACGGACTAGCGGGTTATGAGCAGTTCTTC.

The rearrangement uses TRBV25-1 and TRBJ1-1; weak D call: TRBD1 (5 bases). Between the trimmed V and J ends, which lost 3 bases and 1 base, there was a span of 18 bases. The germline CDR1 and CDR2 sequences are MGHDK and SYGVNS. CDR3 length equals 17 residues. The CDR3 spells CASSEWQGGRGNTEAFF. DNA for the CDR3: TGTGCCAGCAGTGAGTGGCAGGGAGGGCGAGGGAACACTGAAGCTTTCTTT.

The chain has TRBV5-4 and TRBJ2-2, with TRBD2 matching over 14 bases. From germline, CDR1 is SGHNT and CDR2 YYREEE (reference sequence). Losses at the gene ends were 4 bases for V and 0 bases for J; bases not matched to a gene: 5. This CDR3 has 18 residues. CDR3 region: CASSAGLAGAANTGELFF. CDR3 sequence (DNA): TGTGCCAGCAGCGCGGGACTAGCGGGGGCCGCGAACACCGGGGAGCTGTTTTTT.

J is TRBJ2-5 and V is TRBV30; D perhaps matches TRBD2 (5 bases). CDR1 and CDR2 (germline): GTSNPN, SVGIG (reference sequence). The CDR3 is 12 amino acids. V was pared by 7 bases and J by 5 bases, with 14 bases between. The CDR3: CAFGLVGETQYF. Here the CDR3 DNA reads TGTGCCTTTGGACTCGTCGGGGAGACCCAGTACTTC.

The chain carries TRBV1 and TRBJ2-1; the D call in the table, TRBD2, was not verified against the DNA. TRBV1 is assigned pseudogene status. The CDR3 is 18 amino acids. This CDR3 reads CTSSHRTSGKGESCEQFF. CDR3 nucleotides: TGCACCAGCAGCCACAGGACTAGCGGGAAGGGCGAGTCGTGTGAGCAGTTCTTC.

In this sample, this clone turned up once. The chain uses TRBV19 and TRBJ2-1; tentative D call: TRBD2 (6 bases). The CDR3 consists of 13 residues. The germline V and J ends were trimmed by 3 bases and 4 bases, with 7 bases remaining between them. Germline V CDR1 and CDR2: LNHDA, SQIVND (reference sequence). The CDR3 coding sequence is TGTGCCAGTAGTATTGGGGGGTACAATGAGCAGTTCTTC. Protein sequence: CASSIGGYNEQFF.

This rearrangement joins TRBV6-2 or TRBV6-3 to TRBJ1-1; unclear D gene. CDR1 is MNHEY, CDR2 SVGEGT, per germline. This CDR3 comprises 15 residues. V lost 2 bases, J lost 0 bases, and 10 bases lay in between. CDR3 DNA sequence: TGTGCCAGCAGTTACGGTTGGCAGTTGAACACTGAAGCTTTCTTT. Translated: CASSYGWQLNTEAFF.

The chain couples TRBV5-1 to TRBJ2-5; 7 bases are shared with TRBD2. The length of the CDR3 is 14 residues. Germline V gene data show CDR1 as SGHRS and CDR2 as YFSETQ. The ends lost 5 bases at V and 1 base at J; junction bases unmatched: 5. This chain's CDR3 is CASSSGYLQETQYF. The CDR3 bases are TGCGCCAGCAGTAGCGGGTATCTCCAAGAGACCCAGTACTTC.

The chain employs TRBV6-2 or TRBV6-3 and TRBJ2-7, with 8 bases matching TRBD2. Losses at the gene ends were 0 bases for V and 2 bases for J; bases not matched to a gene: 6. The CDR3 runs 16 residues. Looked up from germline, CDR1 is MNHEY and CDR2 is SVGEGT. The CDR3 DNA reads TGTGCCAGCAGTTACTCCGGACTAGCCACGGCCTACGAGCAGTACTTC. Translation: CASSYSGLATAYEQYF.

V is TRBV7-8 and J is TRBJ2-1, with a weak D call TRBD2 (5 bases). This CDR3 comprises 17 residues. Germline V lookup: CDR1 SGHVS, CDR2 FQNEAQ. Deletions cut 1 base from V and 8 bases from J, with 21 bases between. Written as DNA, the CDR3 is TGTGCCAGCAGCTTAGGTGGTAGAGGTAGCGCCGTAGATGAGCAGTTCTTC. This codes for CASSLGGRGSAVDEQFF.

The CDR3 nucleotides are TGCAGTGCTAGTACTAGCGGGACCCTTGAGCAGTTCTTC. Residues: CSASTSGTLEQFF. The chain links TRBV20-1 to TRBJ2-1, with TRBD2 matching over 10 bases. J lost 9 bases, V lost 3 bases, and 5 bases had no gene match. The germline V gene encodes CDR1 DFQATT and CDR2 SNEGSKA (reference sequence). The CDR3 contains 13 residues.

The chain links TRBV29-1 to TRBJ2-3; D ambiguous. Germline loops: CDR1 SQVTM, CDR2 ANQGSEA. The CDR3 totals 15 residues. Trimming stripped 4 bases from V and 0 bases from J, with 14 bases between. The CDR3 protein is CSVAVSERSTDTQYF. The DNA of the CDR3 is TGCAGCGTTGCAGTATCGGAGCGAAGCACAGATACGCAGTATTTT.

This clone was detected a few times. The chain carries TRBV9 and TRBJ1-5, with TRBD1 identical over 8 bases. CDR3 size: 15 residues. CDR1 SGDLS and CDR2 YYNGEE come from the germline V gene. With 3 bases clipped from V and 6 bases from J, the junction kept 8 bases outside the gene matches. Written as DNA, the CDR3 is TGTGCCAGCAGCGCGGGACAGGATGGGGCTCAGCCCCAGCATTTT. Protein sequence: CASSAGQDGAQPQHF.

This chain connects TRBV27 to TRBJ2-1; tentatively, D is TRBD2 (6 bases). CDR3 size: 13 residues. Per germline, CDR1 MNHEY and CDR2 SMNVEV (reference sequence). Trimming stripped 5 bases from V and 8 bases from J, with 13 bases between. CDR3 bases: TGTGCCAGCAGTACCCGACTAGACGATGAGCAGTTCTTC. Protein: CASSTRLDDEQFF.